This T cell receptor beta chain was found in a study of shared clonotypes between healthy human individuals (dated by TCRdb to 2020 to 2021). Turning to the overall study: The cohort included three men and a couple of women between 18 and 49 years of age. Per donor, three plates each were used for CD4 naive and CD4 memory, two for CD8 naive, and one for CD8 memory. To estimate repertoire size and how much clonotypes are shared between individuals, the study performed deep sequencing of blood TCR repertoires from 4 to 6 healthy adults. To increase sequencing depth and limit assay-specific biases, different laboratories used diverse techniques to prepare libraries and sequence TCR repertoires. Each donor's leukapheresis produced roughly between roughly 0.85 and 10 billion PBMCs. The paper's findings and limits, for the study overall: Estimated clonotype richness was generally larger for naive than for memory subsets. Even with the large sequencing depth, rarefaction of the sorted-subset datasets indicated that sequencing was incomplete. Sampling was restricted to blood, and TCR repertoires in tissue are likely to differ from TCR repertoires in blood. Pairwise subsampling indicated that sequencing depth was expected to affect the degree of clonotype sharing among donors. Sharing across several donors was observed for about 5% of naive CD4, under 4% of naive CD8, 2% to 2.5% of memory CD4, and around 0.4% of memory CD8 clonotypes. Higher generation probabilities were observed for clonotypes shared by all four sorted-subset donors than for non-shared clonotypes. The genetic and exposure-history diversity represented was limited by the small number of donors.

CD8 naive samples consisted of CD45RO-negative cells that were positively selected for CCR7, yielding a CD45RA+CCR7+ population without TemRA cells. The donors were healthy, HIV-negative adults who had no recently reported acute infections or vaccinations. Only Caucasian adults living in Nashville, Tennessee, USA were represented among the donors. After blood collection by leukapheresis, PBMCs were isolated using Ficoll-Histopaque density gradient centrifugation and then cryopreserved in the vapor phase of liquid nitrogen. Purity and quantity of every magnetically sorted T cell population were checked by analytical flow cytometry. Each sorted fraction had its genomic DNA isolated and then quantified by UV absorbance on a Nanodrop 2000c. In regard to this clone: The antigen it binds to is not known. Qualities for individual bases were not recorded, and no much larger clone is one base off.

TCR CDR3 regions were amplified from genomic DNA by multiplex PCR using the deep immunoSEQ assay. Genomic DNA extracted from each cell subset was distributed evenly over all wells of several immunoSEQ 96-well plates, and each plate served as one replicate. For sorted subsets, about 210 ng of genomic DNA, equivalent to some 30,000 T cell genomes, went into each replicate PCR. The purified libraries were quantified using a Qubit 3.0 fluorometer, sized with a Bioanalyzer 2100, and then quantified again using the KAPA Library Quantification kit. A separate single-read 150-cycle Illumina NextSeq 550 flow cell was used to sequence each immunoSEQ 96-well plate. Processing in the source paper ran as follows. Because the immunoSEQ output included only junctional sequences and no quality scores, the filtering could not be the same as the filtering used for full-length reads. Sequences were annotated with PyIR, a Python wrapper for IgBLAST v1.9, using IMGT germline references to assign V/J genes and CDR3. Any read was removed if the V/J assignment was weak (E-value above 1e-6), the CDR3 was missing, or the read contained stop codons, out-of-frame junctions, or ambiguous translated residues. V3J clonotypes were defined as sequences sharing an identical inferred V gene, J gene, and CDR3 amino acid sequence. Percentage overlap between repertoires was computed as shared unique clonotypes divided by the size of the smaller repertoire. Richness of each repertoire was evaluated using RTK rarefaction, the Chao1 estimator, and Recon v2.1 estimates of unobserved clonotypes. OLGA was used to compute generation probabilities for all TCRbeta clonotypes that the gDNA method yielded from a handful of donors. This immuneACCESS table, as held by TCRdb, lists in-frame sequences with V and J called but not all clones. Of the missing ones, under half trace to an unresolved V gene in checked studies; the others have no known cause. From that table come the V and J calls and clone size; the DNA was used to work out D and trimming. This sample is represented by millions of clones; more than 85% of them were singletons. About 1.8% of the sample is taken by the ten largest.

The source of this sequence is a man younger than 30 in good health. Some clones in this sample may be carry-over from other donors' samples. The sequencing sample was made of naive CD8+ T cells from PBMCs. This specimen's cell subset or site label, interpreted: CD45RA+CCR7+.

The nucleotide sequence is given as TGTGCCAGCAGCTTCCCGGAAGGAATTTACGAGCAGTACTTC. The resulting protein is CASSFPEGIYEQYF. The chain is encoded by TRBV7-8 joined to TRBJ2-7; no confident D gene assignment can be made. V is shortened by 3 bases, J by 4 bases, and the region joining them spans 13 bases. The CDR3 contains 14 residues, cysteine and phenylalanine counted. Only the CDR3 region is kept as DNA, spanning 42 bases read in frame from base 1. Taken from the germline V gene, the CDR1 and CDR2 loops are SGHVS and FQNEAQ.